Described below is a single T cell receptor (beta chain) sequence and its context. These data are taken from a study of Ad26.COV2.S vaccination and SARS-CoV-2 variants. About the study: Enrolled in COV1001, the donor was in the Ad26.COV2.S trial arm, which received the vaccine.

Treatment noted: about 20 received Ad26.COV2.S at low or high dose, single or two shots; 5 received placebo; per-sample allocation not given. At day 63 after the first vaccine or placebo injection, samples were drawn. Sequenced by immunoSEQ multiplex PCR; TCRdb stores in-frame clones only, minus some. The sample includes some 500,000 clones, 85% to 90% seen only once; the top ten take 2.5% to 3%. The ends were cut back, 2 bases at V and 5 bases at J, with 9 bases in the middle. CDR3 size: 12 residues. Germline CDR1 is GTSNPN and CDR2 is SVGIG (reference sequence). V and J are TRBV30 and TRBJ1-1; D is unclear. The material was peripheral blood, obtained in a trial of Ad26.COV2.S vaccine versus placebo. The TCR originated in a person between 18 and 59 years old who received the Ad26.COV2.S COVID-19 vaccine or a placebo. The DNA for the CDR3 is TGTGCCTGGAGTTGGGGAAGGACTGAAGCTTTCTTT. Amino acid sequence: CAWSWGRTEAFF.